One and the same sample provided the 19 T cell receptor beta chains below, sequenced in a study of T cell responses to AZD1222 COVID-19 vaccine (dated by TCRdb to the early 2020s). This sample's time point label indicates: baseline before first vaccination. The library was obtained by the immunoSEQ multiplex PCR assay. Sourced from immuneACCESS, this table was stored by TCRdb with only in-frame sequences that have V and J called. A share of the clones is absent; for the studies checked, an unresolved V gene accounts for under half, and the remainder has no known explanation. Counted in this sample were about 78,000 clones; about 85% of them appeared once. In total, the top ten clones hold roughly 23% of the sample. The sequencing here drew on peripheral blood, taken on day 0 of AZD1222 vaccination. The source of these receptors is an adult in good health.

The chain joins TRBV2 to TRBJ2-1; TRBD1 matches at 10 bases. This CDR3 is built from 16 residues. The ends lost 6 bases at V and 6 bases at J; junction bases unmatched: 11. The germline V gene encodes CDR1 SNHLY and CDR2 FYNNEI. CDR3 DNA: TGTGCCAGCAGGCGAGACAGGGGGCTAATTGGCAATGAGCAGTTCTTC. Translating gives CASRRDRGLIGNEQFF.

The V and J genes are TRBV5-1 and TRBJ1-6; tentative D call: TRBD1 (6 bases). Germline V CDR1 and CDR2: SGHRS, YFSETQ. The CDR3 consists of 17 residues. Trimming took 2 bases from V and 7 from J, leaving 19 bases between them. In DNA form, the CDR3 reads TGCGCCAGCAGCTTCTTCCTATCCCGGGACACAAATTCACCCCTCCACTTT. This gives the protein CASSFFLSRDTNSPLHF.

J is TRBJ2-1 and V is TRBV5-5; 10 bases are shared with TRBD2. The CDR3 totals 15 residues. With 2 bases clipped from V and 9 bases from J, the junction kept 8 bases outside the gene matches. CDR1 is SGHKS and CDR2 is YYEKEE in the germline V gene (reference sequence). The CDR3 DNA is TGTGCCAGCAGCTTTCGGATAGCGGGAGGCCCTGAGCAGTTCTTC. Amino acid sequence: CASSFRIAGGPEQFF.

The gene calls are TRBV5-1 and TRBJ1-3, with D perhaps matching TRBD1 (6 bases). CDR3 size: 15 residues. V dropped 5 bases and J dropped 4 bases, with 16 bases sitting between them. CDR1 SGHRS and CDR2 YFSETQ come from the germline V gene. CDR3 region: CASRGTGLPGNTIYF. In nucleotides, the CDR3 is TGCGCCAGCAGGGGAACAGGGCTTCCAGGAAACACCATATATTTT. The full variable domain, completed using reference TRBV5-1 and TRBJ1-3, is KAGVTQTPRYLIKTRGQQVTLSCSPISGHRSVSWYQQTPGQGLQFLFEYFSETQRNKGNFPGRFSGRQFSNSRSEMNVSTLELGDSALYLCASRGTGLPGNTIYFGEGSWLTVV.

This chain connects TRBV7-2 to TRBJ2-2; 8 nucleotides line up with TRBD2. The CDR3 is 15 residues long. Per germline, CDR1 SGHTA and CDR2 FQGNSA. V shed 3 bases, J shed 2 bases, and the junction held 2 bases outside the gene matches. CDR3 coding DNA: TGTGCCAGCAGCTTCAGGACTAGCAACACCGGGGAGCTGTTTTTT. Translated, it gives CASSFRTSNTGELFF.

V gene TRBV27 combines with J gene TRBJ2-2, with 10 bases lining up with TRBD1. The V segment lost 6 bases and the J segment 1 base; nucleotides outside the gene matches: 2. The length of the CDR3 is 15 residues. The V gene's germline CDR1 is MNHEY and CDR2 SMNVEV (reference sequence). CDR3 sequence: CASRTGGVNTGELFF. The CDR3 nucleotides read TGTGCCAGCAGGACAGGGGGCGTGAACACCGGGGAGCTGTTTTTT.

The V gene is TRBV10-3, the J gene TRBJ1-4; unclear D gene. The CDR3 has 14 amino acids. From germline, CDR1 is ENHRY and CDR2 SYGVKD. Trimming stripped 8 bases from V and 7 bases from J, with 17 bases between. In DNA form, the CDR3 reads TGTGCCATCTCCCTCGGGAGGTTGGGTGAAAAACTGTTTTTT. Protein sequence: CAISLGRLGEKLFF.

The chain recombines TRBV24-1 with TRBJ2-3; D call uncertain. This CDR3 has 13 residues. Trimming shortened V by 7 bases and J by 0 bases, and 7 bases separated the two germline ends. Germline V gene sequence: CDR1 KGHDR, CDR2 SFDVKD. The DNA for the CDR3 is TGTGCCACCAGGACATCTAGCACAGATACGCAGTATTTT. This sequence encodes CATRTSSTDTQYF.

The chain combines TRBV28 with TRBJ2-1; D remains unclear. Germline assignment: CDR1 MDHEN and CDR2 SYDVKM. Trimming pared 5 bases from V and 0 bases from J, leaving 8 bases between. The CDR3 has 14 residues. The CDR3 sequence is CASSQWSSYNEQFF. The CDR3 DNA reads TGTGCCAGCAGTCAATGGAGCTCCTACAATGAGCAGTTCTTC.

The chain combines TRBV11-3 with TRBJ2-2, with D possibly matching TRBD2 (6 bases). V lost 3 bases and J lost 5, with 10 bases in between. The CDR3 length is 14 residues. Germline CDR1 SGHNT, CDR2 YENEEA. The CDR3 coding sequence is TGTGCCAGCAGCTTGGAGGGCAGGACCGGGGAGCTGTTTTTT. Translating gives CASSLEGRTGELFF.

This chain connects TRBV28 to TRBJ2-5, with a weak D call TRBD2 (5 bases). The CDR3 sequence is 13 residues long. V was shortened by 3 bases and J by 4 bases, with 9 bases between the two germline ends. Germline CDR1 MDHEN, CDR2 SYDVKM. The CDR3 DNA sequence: TGTGCCAGCAGTTTCGGAGGTCCAGAGACCCAGTACTTC. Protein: CASSFGGPETQYF. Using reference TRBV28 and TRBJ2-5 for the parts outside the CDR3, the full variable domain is DVKVTQSSRYLVKRTGEKVFLECVQDMDHENMFWYRQDPGLGLRLIYFSYDVKMKEKGDIPEGYSVSREKKERFSLILESASTNQTSMYLCASSFGGPETQYFGPGTRLLVL.

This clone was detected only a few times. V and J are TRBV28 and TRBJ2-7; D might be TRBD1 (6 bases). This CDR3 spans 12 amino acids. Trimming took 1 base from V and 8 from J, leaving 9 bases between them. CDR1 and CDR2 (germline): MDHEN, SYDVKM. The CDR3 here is CASSLLRGKQYF. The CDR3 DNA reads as TGTGCCAGCAGTTTATTAAGGGGGAAGCAGTACTTC.

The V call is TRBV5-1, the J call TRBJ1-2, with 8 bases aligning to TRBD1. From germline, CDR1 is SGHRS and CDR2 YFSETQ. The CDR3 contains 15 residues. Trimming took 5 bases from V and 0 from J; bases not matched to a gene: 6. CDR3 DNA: TGCGCCAGCAGGCCTGACAGGGGCCCTAACTATGGCTACACCTTC. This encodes CASRPDRGPNYGYTF.

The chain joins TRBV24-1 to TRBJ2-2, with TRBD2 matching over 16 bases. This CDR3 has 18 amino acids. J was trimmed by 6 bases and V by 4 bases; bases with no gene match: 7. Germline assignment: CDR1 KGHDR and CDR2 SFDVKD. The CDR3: CATSDGTSGRARSGELFF. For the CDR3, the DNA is TGTGCCACCAGTGACGGGACTAGCGGGAGGGCCCGTTCCGGGGAGCTGTTTTTT.

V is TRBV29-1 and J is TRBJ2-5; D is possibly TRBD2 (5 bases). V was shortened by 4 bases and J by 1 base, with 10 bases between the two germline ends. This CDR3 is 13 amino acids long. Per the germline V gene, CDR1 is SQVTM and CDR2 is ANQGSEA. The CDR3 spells CSVARGFQETQYF. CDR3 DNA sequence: TGCAGCGTTGCACGGGGTTTCCAAGAGACCCAGTACTTC.

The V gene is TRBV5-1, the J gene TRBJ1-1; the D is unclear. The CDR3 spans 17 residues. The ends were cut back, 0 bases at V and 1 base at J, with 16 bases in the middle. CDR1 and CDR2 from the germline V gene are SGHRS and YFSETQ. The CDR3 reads CASSLVGMSGRNTEAFF. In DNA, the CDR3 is TGCGCCAGCAGCTTGGTAGGGATGTCGGGGAGGAACACTGAAGCTTTCTTT.

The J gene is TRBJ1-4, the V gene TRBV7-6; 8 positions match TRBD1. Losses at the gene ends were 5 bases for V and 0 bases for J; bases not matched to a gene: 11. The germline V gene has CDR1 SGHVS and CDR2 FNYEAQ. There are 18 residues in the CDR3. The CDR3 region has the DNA TGTGCCAGCAGCCCCCGGGACAGGATGGAGGCAACTAATGAAAAACTGTTTTTT. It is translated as CASSPRDRMEATNEKLFF.

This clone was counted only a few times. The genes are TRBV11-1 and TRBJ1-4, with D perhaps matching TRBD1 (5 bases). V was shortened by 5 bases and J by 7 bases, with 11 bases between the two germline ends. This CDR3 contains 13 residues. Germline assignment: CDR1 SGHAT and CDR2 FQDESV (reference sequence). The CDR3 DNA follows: TGTGCCAGCAGCCCCCCGGGGCGTGAAAAACTGTTTTTT. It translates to CASSPPGREKLFF.

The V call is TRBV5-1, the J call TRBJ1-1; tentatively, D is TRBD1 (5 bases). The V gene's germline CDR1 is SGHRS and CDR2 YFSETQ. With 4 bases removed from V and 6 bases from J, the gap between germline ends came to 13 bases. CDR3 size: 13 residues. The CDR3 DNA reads TGCGCCAGCAGCACAATCGGGACGGCTGAAGCTTTCTTT. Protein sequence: CASSTIGTAEAFF.